The table lists the clone carrying this T cell receptor beta chain with a count of one. Original handling: Estimates of nucleated cell counts were drawn from the amplification of reference gene primers. Profiling relied on immunoSEQ multiplex PCR, and the TCRdb table lists in-frame clones only, not all of them. V, J and clone size are taken as reported in that table, and D and trimming were inferred from the DNA itself. The sample includes about 400,000 clones, roughly 90% of them seen just once. The entry originates in a study of blood T cell repertoires in COVID-19. At the level of the study: The origin of the acute and convalescent COVID-19 samples was the United States, Italy and Spain.

Germline assignment: CDR1 LNHDA and CDR2 SQIVND (reference sequence). Trimming removed 3 bases at V and 7 bases at J, with 15 bases between. The CDR3 spans 14 residues. The study drew participants aged about 18 to 89 years from some 24 US areas. Cohorts were based on clinical histories the participants reported. The clonotype originates from a middle-aged woman with acute COVID-19. This chain joins TRBV19 and TRBJ1-2; no clear D. The source material was PBMCs or T cells enriched from blood (not recorded which). CDR3 residues: CASSILHLRSGYTF. The CDR3 coding sequence is TGTGCCAGTAGTATCTTGCACCTACGAAGTGGCTACACCTTC.